Here is one TCR beta chain with its context. This CDR3 is built from 15 residues. Per germline, CDR1 MDHEN and CDR2 SYDVKM. V lost 4 bases and J lost 10; bases outside the gene matches: 14. The data were taken from a study of T cell changes during pregnancy in multiple sclerosis. Measured with immunoSEQ multiplex PCR; TCRdb has only the in-frame clones, and not every one. The sample carries about 49,000 clones, 94% recorded once. The input for sequencing was CD8+ T cells from peripheral blood mononuclear cells, taken before pregnancy. The chain links TRBV28 to TRBJ1-1, with TRBD1 matching 8 bases. The clonotype was recovered from a female donor with multiple sclerosis, enrolled in a pregnancy study. CDR3: CASSSQDRDERGAFF. CDR3 bases: TGTGCCAGCAGTTCCCAGGACAGGGATGAACGGGGAGCTTTCTTT.